The TCR beta chain described here comes from a study of metastatic and nonmetastatic thyroid tumors. At the level of the study: From malignant and benign thyroid patients, repertoires in blood and in tumor or nodule tissue were compared.

The V and J ends lost 4 bases and 6 bases, in that order; junction bases with no gene match: 3. Germline V gene lookup returns CDR1 SGHTA and CDR2 FQGNSA. This CDR3 region has 13 residues. This clone has ten or more counts. From the PCR reads, TCRdb re-called clones with MiXCR. The table includes 20,000 or so clones, 10% to 11% detected once. Not a single patient had been given any form of treatment at any point before undergoing thyroid surgery. The sequence was collected from a female donor with papillary thyroid cancer or a benign thyroid nodule (not recorded which). Some clones in this sample may be carry-over from other donors' samples. The sequenced material came from blood. The chain recombines TRBV7-2 with TRBJ2-1; 7 bases fit TRBD1. CDR3 bases: TGTGCCAGCAGCTCGTCAGGGGGCAATGAGCAGTTCTTC. This translates into CASSSSGGNEQFF.